Detailed here is one T cell receptor (beta chain). This clonotype was counted a few times. Its binding antigen is unknown. Within one base of it there is no much larger clone, and no base qualities were kept. Library creation used PCR. Reads for this sample came from an Illumina HiSeq 2500. To normalize quantification of the TCRbeta repertoire, the TCR libraries were built with molecular barcoding that relied on unique molecular identifiers. The public reads were quality trimmed at Q25 with fastp and then assembled into clones with MiXCR by TCRdb, keeping productive beta chains. Each entry merges the rows of one CDR3 protein and shows their most common DNA and genes. Here the sample has about 200,000 distinct CDR3 sequences; 7% to 9% occur a single time. 35% to 40% of the sample comes from the top ten. The data were obtained in a study of T-cell reconstitution after alpha-beta-depleted transplantation in children (dated by TCRdb to 2016 to 2017). Regarding the complete study: Using TCR repertoire profiling, the study followed T-cell immune reconstitution in a quantitative way in children after TCRalphabeta/CD19-depleted allogeneic hematopoietic cell transplantation. Summary of the overall study and its limitations: The high TCRbeta diversity at day 60 in some patients was ascribed to recipient T cells and intrathymic progenitors that had survived conditioning. Over the following months the frequencies of hyperexpanded clones went down, and after one year T-cell counts and TCRbeta diversity were mostly credited to newly produced T cells. The apparently early recovery of alphabetaT-cell counts about two months after transplant reportedly depended on only several hundred rapidly expanded clones that came from non-depleted graft cells.

From cysteine to phenylalanine, the CDR3 is 16 amino acids long. Only the CDR3 DNA is retained, 48 bases long and in frame from the first base. CDR1 LNHNV and CDR2 YYDKDF were looked up in the germline V gene (reference sequence). The junction shows trimming of 0 bases on V and 5 bases on J, plus 17 bases between the germline ends. The treatment or condition label here, explained by the study, means: allogeneic hematopoietic cell transplantation with graft depleted of TCRalphabeta T cells and CD19 B cells. Transplant recipients were children who received TCRalphabeta/CD19-depleted allogeneic hematopoietic cell grafts.

The receptor's source is a male patient between 2 and 15 years old who had a stem cell transplant for acute myeloid leukemia, so the T cells may come from the graft donor. Recombination joined TRBV15 with TRBJ2-7, and possibly TRBD2, on 6 matching bases. This specimen was PBMCs, mostly from graft donor cells, taken 360 days after TCRalphabeta/CD19-depleted stem cell transplant. The DNA sequence is given as TGTGCCACCAGCAGAGATGGGCTGGAGGGGATCGACGAGCAGTACTTC. Its protein is CATSRDGLEGIDEQYF.